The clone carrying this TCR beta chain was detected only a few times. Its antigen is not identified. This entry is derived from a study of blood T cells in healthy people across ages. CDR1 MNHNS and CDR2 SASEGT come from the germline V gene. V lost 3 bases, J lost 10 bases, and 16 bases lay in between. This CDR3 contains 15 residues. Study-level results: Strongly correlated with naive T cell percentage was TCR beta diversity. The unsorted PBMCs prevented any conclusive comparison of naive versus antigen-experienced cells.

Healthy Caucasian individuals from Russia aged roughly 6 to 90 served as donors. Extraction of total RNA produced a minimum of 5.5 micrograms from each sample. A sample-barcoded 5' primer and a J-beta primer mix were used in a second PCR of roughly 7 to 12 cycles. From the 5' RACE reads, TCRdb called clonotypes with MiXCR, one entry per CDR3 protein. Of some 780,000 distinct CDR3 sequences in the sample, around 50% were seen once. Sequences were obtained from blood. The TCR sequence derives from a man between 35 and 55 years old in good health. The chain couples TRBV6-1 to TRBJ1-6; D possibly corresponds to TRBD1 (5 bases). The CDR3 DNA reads TGTGCCAGCAGTGAGATGCAGGGAGTTGTGTCACCCCTCCACTTT. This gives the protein CASSEMQGVVSPLHF.